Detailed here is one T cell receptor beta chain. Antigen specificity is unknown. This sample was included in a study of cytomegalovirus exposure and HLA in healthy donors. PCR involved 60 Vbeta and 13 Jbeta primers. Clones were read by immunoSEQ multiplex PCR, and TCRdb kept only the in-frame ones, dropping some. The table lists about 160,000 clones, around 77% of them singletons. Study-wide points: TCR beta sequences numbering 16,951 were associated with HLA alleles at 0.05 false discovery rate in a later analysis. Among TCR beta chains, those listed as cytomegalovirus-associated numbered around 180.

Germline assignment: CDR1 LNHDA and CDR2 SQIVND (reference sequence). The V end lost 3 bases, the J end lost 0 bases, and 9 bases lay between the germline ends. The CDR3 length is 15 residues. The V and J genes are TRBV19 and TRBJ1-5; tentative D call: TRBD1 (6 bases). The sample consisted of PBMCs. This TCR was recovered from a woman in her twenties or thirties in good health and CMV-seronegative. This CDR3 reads CASSMTGDSNQPQHF. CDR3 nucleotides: TGTGCCAGTAGTATGACAGGCGATAGCAATCAGCCCCAGCATTTT.